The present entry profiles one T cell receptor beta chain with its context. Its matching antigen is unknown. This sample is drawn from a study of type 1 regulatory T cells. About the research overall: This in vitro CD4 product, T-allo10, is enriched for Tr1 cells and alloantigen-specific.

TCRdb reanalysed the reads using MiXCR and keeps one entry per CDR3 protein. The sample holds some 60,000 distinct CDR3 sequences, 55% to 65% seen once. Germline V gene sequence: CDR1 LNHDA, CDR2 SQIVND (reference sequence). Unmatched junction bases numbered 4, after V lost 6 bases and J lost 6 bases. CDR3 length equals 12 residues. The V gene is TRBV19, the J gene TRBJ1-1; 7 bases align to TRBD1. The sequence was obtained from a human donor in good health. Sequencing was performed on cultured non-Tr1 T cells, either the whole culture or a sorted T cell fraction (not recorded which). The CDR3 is CASRSGGAEAFF. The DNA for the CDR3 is TGTGCCAGTAGATCAGGGGGGGCTGAAGCTTTCTTT.